Described below is a single T cell receptor beta chain sequence and its context. This clone came up a few times. Its antigen target is currently unknown. Qualities for individual bases were not recorded, and no much larger clone is one base off. The germline V end is reduced by 0 bases and the J end by 7 bases; junction bases left unmatched: 5. Including the terminal cysteine and phenylalanine, the CDR3 comprises 15 residues. Just CDR3 DNA is preserved here, 45 bases in frame from base 1. CDR1 and CDR2 were assigned from the germline V gene (reference sequence) as GTSNPN and SVGIG. This specimen comes from a study of beta chain features in type 1 diabetes (dated by TCRdb to about 2018). A note on the overall study: Patients and healthy donors did not differ in mean age, gender distribution, total cell number or subset yield. In the study, TCRB repertoires of sorted circulating CD4+ T cell subsets from recently diagnosed type 1 diabetes patients were compared with those of matched healthy donors. Whereas all 30 or so donors provided naive and central memory subsets, regulatory and stem cell-like memory subsets were isolated from just 8 patients and roughly eight healthy donors. A total of around 110,000,000 sorted cells were examined across all samples, and RNA yield correlated strongly with the number of cells per subset.

A single peripheral blood draw of 90 to 150 mL on average was collected from each donor into heparinised tubes. A BD FACSAria II and a panel including CD45RO, CCR7, CD25, CD127, CD95 and CD27 were used to sort naive, central memory, regulatory and stem cell-like memory CD4+ T cells. Every sorted population had a purity above 95%. PBMCs were isolated right away by Lymphoprep density gradient centrifugation and were stained directly, without culture. So that batch effects would be minimized, each experiment stained and sorted samples in pairs, pairing one healthy donor with one patient. The full study reports these points: Naive, central memory and regulatory TCRB repertoires appeared to be more similar among patients than among healthy donors. Shorter templates might have been favored by PCR, but patient and control samples were amplified and corrected together, so both groups would have been affected equally by any skew. Type 1 diabetes patients showed a moderate but significant shortening of TCRB CDR3 length in all four CD4+ subsets. Because cDNA was sequenced instead of genomic DNA, highly expressing activated cells could be over-represented, though the groups showed no difference in activation or CD3 levels. Because small numbers of individuals were included in the HLA sub-analyses, any influence of HLA type on TCRB rearrangement was left unresolved. Patients with type 1 diabetes made fewer insertions and deleted more nucleotides at VDJ recombination sites, implying thymic rearrangement abnormalities.

The entire amount of isolated RNA was reverse transcribed using the High Capacity cDNA Reverse Transcription Kit, so the sequenced TCRB transcripts were expressed ones. Naive, central memory and regulatory T cell samples underwent deep immunoSEQ sequencing, averaging around 3.7 million total reads per sample. After sorted cells were lysed in RLT buffer, RNA was extracted with DNase-treated RNeasy Micro or Mini kits, with the choice depending on cell number. To prevent cross-contamination, every cell subset was processed on its own, while patient and healthy donor samples were processed together. The immunoSEQ multiplex PCR was used to amplify TCRB sequences from cDNA, generating 87-bp fragments that spanned the CDR3 region. Sequencing of the amplicons was performed on the Illumina HiSeq platform. In the authors' own workflow: Synthetic template baselines were used to correct PCR bias computationally, reads within Hamming distance 2 were collapsed, and singletons that could not be merged were discarded. By aligning reads against IMGT, V, D and J genes, CDR3 length, and insertions or deletions at six rearrangement sites were assigned. Clonotype counts were normalized to sorted cell number within each subset before computing true diversity and Gini coefficients with the tcR R package. The overlap coefficient, calculated on TCRB nucleotide sequences, was used to quantify repertoire sharing. As a proxy for the pre-selection repertoire, out-of-frame TCRB sequences from naive cells were analyzed. The source is immuneACCESS, and TCRdb retained only in-frame sequences with V and J called. Part of the clones is not carried over; for the studies checked, unresolved V genes explain less than half of this, and the remainder is unexplained. D and trimming come from the DNA, and the V and J calls and clone size come from that table. The sample yields 300,000 to 350,000 clones; approximately 15% were counted once. About 0.015% of the sample rests with the top ten.

The sample consisted of naive CD4+ T cells from blood. The intended sense of this specimen's cell subset or site label: true naive CD4+ T cells. The chain was built from TRBV30 and TRBJ2-1; 11 bases in the middle match TRBD2. The source is a young woman with type 1 diabetes. The bases read TGTGCCTGGAGTGTACGGCCTAGCGGGAGGAATGAGCAGTTCTTC. It codes for CAWSVRPSGRNEQFF.